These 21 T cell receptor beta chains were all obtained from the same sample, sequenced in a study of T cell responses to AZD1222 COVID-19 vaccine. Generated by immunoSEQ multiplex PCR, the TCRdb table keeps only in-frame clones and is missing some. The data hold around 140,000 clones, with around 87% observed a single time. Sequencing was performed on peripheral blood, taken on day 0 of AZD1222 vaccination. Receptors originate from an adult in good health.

The CDR3 nucleotides read TGTGCCAGCAGCCCCGGGACAGACTACGAGCAGTACTTC. It specifies CASSPGTDYEQYF. The chain uses TRBV13 and TRBJ2-7, with 7 bases lining up with TRBD1. There are 13 residues in the CDR3. CDR1 PRHDT and CDR2 FYEKMQ come from the germline V gene (reference sequence). J gave up 3 bases and V 5 bases, and 4 bases lay outside the gene matches.

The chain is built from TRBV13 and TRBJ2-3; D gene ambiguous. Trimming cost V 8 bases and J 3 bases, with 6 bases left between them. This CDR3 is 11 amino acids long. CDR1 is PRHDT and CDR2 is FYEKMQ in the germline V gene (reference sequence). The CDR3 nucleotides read TGTGCCAGCGCCTCGACAGATACGCAGTATTTT. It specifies CASASTDTQYF.

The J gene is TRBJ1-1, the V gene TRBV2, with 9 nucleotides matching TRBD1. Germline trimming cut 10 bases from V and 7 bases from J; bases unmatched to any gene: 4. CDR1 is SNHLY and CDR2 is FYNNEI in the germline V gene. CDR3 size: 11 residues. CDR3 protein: CATQGAVEAFF. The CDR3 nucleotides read TGTGCCACACAGGGGGCGGTTGAAGCTTTCTTT.

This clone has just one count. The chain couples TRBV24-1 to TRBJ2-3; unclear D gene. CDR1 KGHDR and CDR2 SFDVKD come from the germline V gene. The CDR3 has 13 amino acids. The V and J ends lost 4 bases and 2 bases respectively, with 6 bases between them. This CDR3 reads CATSDRNTDTQYF. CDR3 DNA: TGTGCCACCAGTGACAGAAACACAGATACGCAGTATTTT.

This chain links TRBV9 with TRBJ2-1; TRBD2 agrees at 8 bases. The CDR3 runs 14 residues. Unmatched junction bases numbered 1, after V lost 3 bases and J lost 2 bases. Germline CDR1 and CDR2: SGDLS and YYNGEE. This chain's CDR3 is CASSAGGAYNEQFF. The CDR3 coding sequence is TGTGCCAGCAGCGCCGGGGGGGCCTACAATGAGCAGTTCTTC.

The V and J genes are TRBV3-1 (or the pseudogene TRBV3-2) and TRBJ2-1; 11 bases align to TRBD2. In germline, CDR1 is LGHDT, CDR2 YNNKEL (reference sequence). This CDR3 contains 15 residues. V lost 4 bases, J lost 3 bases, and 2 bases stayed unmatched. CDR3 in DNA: TGTGCCAGCAGCCCAACTAGCGGGAGCTACAATGAGCAGTTCTTC. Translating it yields CASSPTSGSYNEQFF.

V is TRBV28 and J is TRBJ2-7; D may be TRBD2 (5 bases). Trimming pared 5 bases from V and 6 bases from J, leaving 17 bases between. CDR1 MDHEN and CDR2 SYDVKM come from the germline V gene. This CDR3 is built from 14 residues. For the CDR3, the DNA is TGTGCCAGCAGTCTTATAACCCCCGGACTCGAGCAGTACTTC. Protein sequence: CASSLITPGLEQYF.

CDR3 in amino acids: CATSANPGHEQYF. The CDR3 nucleotides are TGTGCCACCAGTGCTAACCCGGGCCACGAGCAGTACTTC. This chain joins TRBV24-1 and TRBJ2-7; D is unresolved. Germline lookup yields CDR1 KGHDR and CDR2 SFDVKD. The V end was cut by 5 bases, the J end by 5 bases, with 12 bases between. The CDR3 is 13 amino acids.

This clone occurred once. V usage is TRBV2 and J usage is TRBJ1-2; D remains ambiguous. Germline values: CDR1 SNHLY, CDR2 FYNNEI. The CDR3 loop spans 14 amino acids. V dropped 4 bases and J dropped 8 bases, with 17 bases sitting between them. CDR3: CASSGGMDRSGYTF. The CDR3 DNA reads TGTGCCAGCAGTGGCGGGATGGATCGATCGGGCTACACCTTC.

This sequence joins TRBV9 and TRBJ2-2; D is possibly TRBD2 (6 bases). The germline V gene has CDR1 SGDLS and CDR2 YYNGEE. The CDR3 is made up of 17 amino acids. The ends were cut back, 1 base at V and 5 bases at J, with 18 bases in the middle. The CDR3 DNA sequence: TGTGCCAGCAGCGTAAGTGTGTCGGGAGAAGGGACCGGGGAGCTGTTTTTT. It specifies CASSVSVSGEGTGELFF. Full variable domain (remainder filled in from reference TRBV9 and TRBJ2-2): DSGVTQTPKHLITATGQRVTLRCSPRSGDLSVYWYQQSLDQGLQFLIQYYNGEERAKGNILERFSAQQFPDLHSELNLSSLELGDSALYFCASSVSVSGEGTGELFFGEGSRLTVL.

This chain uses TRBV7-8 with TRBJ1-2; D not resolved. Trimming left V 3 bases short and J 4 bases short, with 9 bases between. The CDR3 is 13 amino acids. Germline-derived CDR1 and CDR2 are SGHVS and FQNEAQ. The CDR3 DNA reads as TGTGCCAGCAGCTTTCGGACGGTCTATGGCTACACCTTC. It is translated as CASSFRTVYGYTF.

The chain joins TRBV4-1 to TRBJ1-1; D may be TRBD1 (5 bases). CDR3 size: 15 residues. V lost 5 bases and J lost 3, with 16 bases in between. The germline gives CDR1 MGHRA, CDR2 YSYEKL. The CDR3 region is CASSIGHGPYTEAFF. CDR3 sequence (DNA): TGCGCCAGCAGCATTGGACACGGTCCCTACACTGAAGCTTTCTTT.

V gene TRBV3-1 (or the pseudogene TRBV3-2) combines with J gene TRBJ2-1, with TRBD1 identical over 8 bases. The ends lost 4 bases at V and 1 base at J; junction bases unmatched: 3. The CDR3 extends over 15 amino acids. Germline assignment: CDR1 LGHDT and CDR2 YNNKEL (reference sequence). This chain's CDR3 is CASSPRDRSYNEQFF. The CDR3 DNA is TGTGCCAGCAGCCCAAGGGACAGGTCCTACAATGAGCAGTTCTTC.

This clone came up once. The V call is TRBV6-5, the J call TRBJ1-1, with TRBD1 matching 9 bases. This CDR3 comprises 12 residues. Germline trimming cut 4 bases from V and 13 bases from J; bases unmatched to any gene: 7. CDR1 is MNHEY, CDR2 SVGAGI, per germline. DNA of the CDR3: TGTGCCAGCAGTTCGAAGACAGGGGGAGATTTCTTT. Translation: CASSSKTGGDFF.

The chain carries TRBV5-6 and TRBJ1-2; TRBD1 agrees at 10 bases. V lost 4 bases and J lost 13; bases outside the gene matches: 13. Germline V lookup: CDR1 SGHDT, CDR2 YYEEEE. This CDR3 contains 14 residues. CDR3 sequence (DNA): TGTGCCAGCAGCGCAGACAGGGGGCGCGTCTACTCCACCTTC. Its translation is CASSADRGRVYSTF. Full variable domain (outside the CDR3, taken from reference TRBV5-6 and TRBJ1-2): DAGVTQSPTHLIKTRGQQVTLRCSPKSGHDTVSWYQQALGQGPQFIFQYYEEEERQRGNFPDRFSGHQFPNYSSELNVNALLLGDSALYLCASSADRGRVYSTFGSGTRLTVV.

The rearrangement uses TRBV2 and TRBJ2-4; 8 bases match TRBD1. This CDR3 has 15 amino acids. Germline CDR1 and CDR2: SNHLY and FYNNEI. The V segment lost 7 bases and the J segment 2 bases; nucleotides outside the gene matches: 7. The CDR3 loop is CASKKDRATKNIQYF. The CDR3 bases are TGTGCCAGCAAAAAGGACAGGGCTACCAAAAACATTCAGTACTTC.

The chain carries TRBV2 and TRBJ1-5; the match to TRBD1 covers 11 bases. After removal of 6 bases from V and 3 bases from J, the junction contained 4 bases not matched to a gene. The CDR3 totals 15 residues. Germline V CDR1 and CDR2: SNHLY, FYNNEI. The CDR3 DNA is TGTGCCAGCAGACAGGACAGGGGGCACAATCAGCCCCAGCATTTT. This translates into CASRQDRGHNQPQHF.

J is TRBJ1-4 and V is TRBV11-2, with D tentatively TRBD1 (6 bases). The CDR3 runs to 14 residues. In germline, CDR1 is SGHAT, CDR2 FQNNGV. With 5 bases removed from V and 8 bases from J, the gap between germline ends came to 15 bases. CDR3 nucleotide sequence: TGTGCCAGCAGCCCCCGGACAGCGGGGGAAAAACTGTTTTTT. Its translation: CASSPRTAGEKLFF. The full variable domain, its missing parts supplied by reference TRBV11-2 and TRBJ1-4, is EAGVAQSPRYKIIEKRQSVAFWCNPISGHATLYWYQQILGQGPKLLIQFQNNGVVDDSQLPKDRFSAERLKGVDSTLKIQPAKLEDSAVYLCASSPRTAGEKLFFGSGTQLSVL.

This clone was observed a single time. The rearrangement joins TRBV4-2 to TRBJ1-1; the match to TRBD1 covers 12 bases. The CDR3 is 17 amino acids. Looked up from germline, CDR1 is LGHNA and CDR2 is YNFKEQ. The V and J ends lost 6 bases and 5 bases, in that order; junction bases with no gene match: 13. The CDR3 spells CASRPGTGGWTWTEAFF. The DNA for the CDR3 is TGTGCCAGCAGGCCTGGGACAGGGGGCTGGACGTGGACTGAAGCTTTCTTT.

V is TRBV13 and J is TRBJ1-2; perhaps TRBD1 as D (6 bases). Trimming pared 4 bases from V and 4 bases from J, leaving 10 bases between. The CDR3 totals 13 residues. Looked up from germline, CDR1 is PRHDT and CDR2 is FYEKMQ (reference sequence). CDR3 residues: CASSSGVAYGYTF. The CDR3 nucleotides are TGTGCCAGCAGCTCAGGGGTGGCCTATGGCTACACCTTC.

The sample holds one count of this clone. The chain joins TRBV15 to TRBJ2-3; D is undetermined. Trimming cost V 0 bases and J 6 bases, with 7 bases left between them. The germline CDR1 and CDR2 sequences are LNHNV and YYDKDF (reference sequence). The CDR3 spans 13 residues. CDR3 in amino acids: CATSREAGDTQYF. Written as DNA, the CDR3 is TGTGCCACCAGCAGAGAGGCCGGGGATACGCAGTATTTT.